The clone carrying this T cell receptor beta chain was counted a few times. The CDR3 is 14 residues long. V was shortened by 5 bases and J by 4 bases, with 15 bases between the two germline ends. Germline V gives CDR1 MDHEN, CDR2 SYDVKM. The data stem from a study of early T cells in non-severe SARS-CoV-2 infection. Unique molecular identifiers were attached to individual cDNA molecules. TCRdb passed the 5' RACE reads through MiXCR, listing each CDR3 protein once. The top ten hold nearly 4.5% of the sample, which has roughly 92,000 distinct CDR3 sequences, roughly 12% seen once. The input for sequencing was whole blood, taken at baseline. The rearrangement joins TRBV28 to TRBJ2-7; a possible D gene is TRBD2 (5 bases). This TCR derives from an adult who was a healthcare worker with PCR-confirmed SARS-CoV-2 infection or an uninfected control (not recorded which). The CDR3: CASSRPFGEYEQYF. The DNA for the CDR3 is TGTGCCAGCAGTCGCCCCTTCGGGGAATACGAGCAGTACTTC. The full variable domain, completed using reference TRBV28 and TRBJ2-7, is DVKVTQSSRYLVKRTGEKVFLECVQDMDHENMFWYRQDPGLGLRLIYFSYDVKMKEKGDIPEGYSVSREKKERFSLILESASTNQTSMYLCASSRPFGEYEQYFGPGTRLTVT.